This TCR beta chain stems from a study of T cell responses to AZD1222 COVID-19 vaccine. The repertoire was sequenced with immunoSEQ multiplex PCR; TCRdb's copy has only in-frame clones and lacks some. The repertoire has about 130,000 clones, roughly nine tenths of them found once; the top ten carry approximately 2.8%. Points on this clone: Its antigen is undetermined.

Study-level points and caveats: At baseline, seropositivity was found in only a handful of AZD1222 recipients. The sample set comprised mostly white British donors with more females, and clonal diversity was possibly underestimated. As reported, nearly half of all spike-specific TCRs target variant regions that are unmutated. Vaccination with two AZD1222 doses was followed by a rise in Spike-specific TCR breadth and depth.

V dropped 4 bases and J dropped 6 bases, with 7 bases sitting between them. This CDR3 is built from 11 residues. CDR1 and CDR2 (germline): SGHTA, FQGNSA. The TCR comes from an adult in good health. The chain has TRBV7-2 and TRBJ2-7; D not certain. This specimen was peripheral blood, taken on day 0 of AZD1222 vaccination. The CDR3 coding sequence is TGTGCCAGCAGCTCCGGACCCGAGCAGTACTTC. It yields the protein CASSSGPEQYF.